This T cell receptor (beta chain) was obtained from a study of T cells in tuberculosis (dated by TCRdb to the late 2010s). About the full investigation: In the study, CD1B tetramers and high-throughput TCR immunosequencing were combined to characterize T cells specific for the mycobacterial lipid antigen glucose monomycolate (GMM). In a South African clinical cohort, IGRA-negative adolescents, IGRA-positive adolescents with latent tuberculosis and adults with active tuberculosis were compared, with roughly 10 people in each group. PBMC from patients with active tuberculosis were archived either before the start of standard anti-tuberculosis treatment or within 7 days of starting that treatment.

Via the germline V gene, CDR1 is MNHGY and CDR2 SVAAGI. The CDR3 numbers 11 residues from cysteine through phenylalanine. Only the CDR3 region is kept as DNA, spanning 33 bases read in frame from base 1. Trimmed from V: 8 bases; trimmed from J: 9 bases; junction bases lacking a gene match: 6. On the study overall, not on this receptor specifically: An accuracy of 85% to 90% (AUROC more than 0.8) was reached by a classifier using the diverse GMM-specific repertoire, compared with approximately 70% accuracy when GEM motif frequencies were used. Compared with IGRA-negative controls, TCR-alpha repertoires from active tuberculosis had smaller mean NN-distances to GMM-specific TCRs, which suggests clonal expansion of these TCRs. Clinical samples were chosen by availability of cryopreserved specimens, and active tuberculosis cases were adults while controls were adolescents. Shorter CDR3-alpha lengths in active tuberculosis patients partly drove the smaller NN-distances, and the TCR-beta difference was not statistically significant.

As regards this clone: Its recognized antigen is unknown. No base qualities exist here, and no much larger clone lies one base off it.

The time point label corresponds to: new active TB diagnosis, blood taken before or within 7 days of starting treatment. The patients with active tuberculosis were newly diagnosed, HIV-seronegative South African adults aged 18 years or older. Confirmation of active tuberculosis came from positive sputum smear microscopy and/or a positive M. tuberculosis culture. Immunosequencing was performed on unsorted cryopreserved PBMC, with 95,000 to 100,000 T cells per clinical donor covered on average. TCR libraries were generated with the immunoSEQ multiplex PCR assay, using TCR-beta and/or TCR-alpha/delta assays for each sample. The amplified TCR libraries were sequenced using the Illumina high-throughput platform. The authors processed their data as follows. Clustering and dimensionality reduction were performed using pairwise TCRdist distances among GMM-specific receptors from ex vivo sorted or in vitro expanded T cells. Each clinical repertoire was scored by mean NN-distance, the average TCRdist to the nearest 10% of tetramer-positive reference sequences. GEM TCR motif frequency was computed as the fraction of unique TCRs matching known GEM sequences by V/J usage and CDR3 length. Linear discriminant analysis with leave-one-out cross-validation, implemented in scikit-learn, was used to classify active tuberculosis. TCRdb's version of the immuneACCESS table is confined to in-frame rearrangements and falls short of the full clone set. An unresolved V gene accounts for under half of the shortfall where checked; the remainder is of unknown origin. D and trimming come from the DNA, and the V and J calls and clone size come from that table. The table for this sample lists around 40,000 clones; 94% of them were counted only once. The ten biggest clones cover about 4.5% of the sample.

This specimen was PBMCs, taken at tuberculosis diagnosis. This chain joins TRBV6-9 to TRBJ2-7; a stretch of 8 junction bases matches TRBD2. The clonotype comes from an adult with tuberculosis. The CDR3 region: CASGPSGGQYF. The sequenced DNA: TGTGCCAGCGGGCCCAGCGGGGGGCAGTACTTC.